The source of this T cell receptor (beta chain) is a study of memory CD4+ T cells and cytomegalovirus serostatus. The wider study: Healthy Belgian adult donors included under ten CMV-positive and more than 20 CMV-negative people.

CDR3 length: 19 amino acids. The trim removed 4 bases at V and 5 bases at J, leaving 19 bases unmatched. Germline V CDR1 and CDR2: SGHRS, YFSETQ. Single viable CD3+CD4+CD8-CD45RO+ cells were sorted as the memory CD4+ T cells. Total CD4+ T cells were enriched by CD4 positive selection. Study-level results: Repertoires predicted CMV serostatus with median bootstrapped AUC of about 0.95.

Profiled with immunoSEQ multiplex PCR; TCRdb holds only in-frame clones, not every one. Of around 53,000 clones listed, around 82% are singletons. In the case of this clone: What it binds is not known.

This chain connects TRBV5-1 to TRBJ2-5; TRBD2 agrees at 11 bases. This sequence was found in an adult in good health and CMV-seropositive. The sequencing sample was made of memory CD4+ T cells from blood. CDR3 nucleotide sequence: TGCGCCAGCAGCCCCGGGTCGGCTAGCGGGGGGAGTCGAGCGGAGACCCAGTACTTC. The encoded protein is CASSPGSASGGSRAETQYF.